These 12 T cell receptor beta chains were all obtained from the same sample, sequenced in a study of cytomegalovirus exposure and HLA in healthy donors. In the PCR, 60 Vbeta and 13 Jbeta primers were used. The protocol was immunoSEQ multiplex PCR, while the TCRdb copy is restricted to in-frame clones and leaves out a portion. The sample lists approximately 130,000 clones, 70% to 80% seen once, with roughly 3% in the top ten. Source material: PBMCs. These receptor sequences come from a man aged 25 to 45 in good health and CMV-seronegative.

CDR3 amino acids: CASSYRGGTGELFF. The CDR3 DNA reads as TGTGCCAGCAGCTATAGGGGGGGCACCGGGGAGCTGTTTTTT. V usage is TRBV7-9 and J usage is TRBJ2-2; tentatively, D is TRBD2 (7 bases). Germline-derived CDR1 and CDR2 are SEHNR and FQNEAQ (reference sequence). Trimming removed 4 bases at V and 4 bases at J, with 10 bases between. This CDR3 comprises 14 residues. Variable domain in full (rest from reference TRBV7-9 and TRBJ2-2): DTGVSQNPRHKITKRGQNVTFRCDPISEHNRLYWYRQTLGQGPEFLTYFQNEAQLEKSRLLSDRFSAERPKGSFSTLEIQRTEQGDSAMYLCASSYRGGTGELFFGEGSRLTVL.

The rearrangement links TRBV28 to TRBJ2-1; D possibly corresponds to TRBD1 (5 bases). The germline V gene has CDR1 MDHEN and CDR2 SYDVKM. V lost 6 bases to trimming and J lost 1 base, with 16 bases between them. This CDR3 is 16 amino acids long. DNA for the CDR3: TGTGCCAGCAGCTCCGGAGACAGTTCTTCCTACAATGAGCAGTTCTTC. It is translated as CASSSGDSSSYNEQFF.

The chain carries TRBV5-6 and TRBJ2-1; perhaps TRBD2 as D (5 bases). This CDR3 is built from 15 residues. Per germline, CDR1 SGHDT and CDR2 YYEEEE. V lost 0 bases and J 8 bases, leaving 15 bases between the germline ends. The CDR3, as DNA: TGTGCCAGCAGCTTGGGGGGTTCGAGGGATGATGAGCAGTTCTTC. Translating it yields CASSLGGSRDDEQFF.

V usage is TRBV19 and J usage is TRBJ2-5, with 10 bases matching TRBD2. The CDR3 loop spans 16 amino acids. Germline V CDR1 and CDR2: LNHDA, SQIVND (reference sequence). With V trimmed by 5 bases and J by 5 bases, 11 bases remained unmatched. CDR3 sequence reads: CASSEGSLAGAETQYF. Here the CDR3 DNA reads TGTGCCAGTAGTGAGGGTAGCCTAGCGGGAGCGGAGACCCAGTACTTC.

The chain is built from TRBV5-1 and TRBJ1-4, with D perhaps TRBD1 (6 bases). The germline V gene encodes CDR1 SGHRS and CDR2 YFSETQ. Trimming took 8 bases from V and 8 from J, leaving 13 bases between them. The CDR3 covers 12 residues. This CDR3 is CASSRGGEKLFF. CDR3 DNA sequence: TGCGCCAGTAGCAGGGGTGGGGAAAAACTGTTTTTT.

This chain connects TRBV30 to TRBJ2-3; weak D call: TRBD2 (5 bases). The CDR3 totals 17 residues. V was pared by 1 base and J by 3 bases, with 20 bases between. Per germline, CDR1 GTSNPN and CDR2 SVGIG (reference sequence). CDR3 sequence reads: CAWSGLSRLSPTDTQYF. The CDR3 DNA sequence: TGTGCCTGGAGTGGGTTGTCGAGACTAAGCCCTACAGATACGCAGTATTTT.

The count of this clone is one. The chain links TRBV5-4 to TRBJ2-6; a weak D match, TRBD1 (6 bases). Germline loops: CDR1 SGHNT, CDR2 YYREEE (reference sequence). The germline V and J ends were trimmed by 0 bases and 2 bases, with 18 bases remaining between them. The CDR3 sequence is 19 residues long. CDR3 amino acids: CASSLGGGLPGAGANVLTF. The CDR3 nucleotides read TGTGCCAGCAGCTTGGGTGGGGGCTTGCCAGGGGCTGGGGCCAACGTCCTGACTTTC.

V gene TRBV7-6 combines with J gene TRBJ2-1, with 15 bases fitting TRBD2. Unmatched junction bases numbered 8, after V lost 6 bases and J lost 8 bases. This CDR3 region has 16 residues. The germline CDR1 and CDR2 sequences are SGHVS and FNYEAQ. DNA of the CDR3: TGTGCCAGCAGTGGAGGACTAGCGGGGGGGAAGGATGAGCAGTTCTTC. Encoded protein: CASSGGLAGGKDEQFF. The whole variable domain, filled in from reference TRBV7-6 and TRBJ2-1, reads GAGVSQSPRYKVTKRGQDVALRCDPISGHVSLYWYRQALGQGPEFLTYFNYEAQQDKSGLPNDRFSAERPEGSISTLTIQRTEQRDSAMYRCASSGGLAGGKDEQFFGPGTRLTVL.

The chain is built from TRBV7-6 and TRBJ1-3; TRBD1 agrees at 7 bases. The CDR3 is 15 amino acids. V was pared by 0 bases and J by 4 bases, with 3 bases of the junction left unmatched. In germline, CDR1 is SGHVS, CDR2 FNYEAQ. The CDR3 coding sequence is TGTGCCAGCAGCTTAGCTCCGGGACAGGGAAACACCATATATTTT. It is translated as CASSLAPGQGNTIYF.

The chain carries TRBV2 and TRBJ2-7; TRBD2 matches 9 bases. The V segment lost 8 bases and the J segment 0 bases; nucleotides outside the gene matches: 5. The CDR3 totals 14 residues. CDR1 and CDR2 (germline): SNHLY, FYNNEI. The DNA of the CDR3 is TGTGCCAGCTCGCGCGGGAGGGCCTCCTACGAGCAGTACTTC. It yields the protein CASSRGRASYEQYF.

The J gene is TRBJ2-7, the V gene TRBV29-1, with a possible D match to TRBD2 (6 bases). The CDR3 spans 14 residues. Germline CDR1 and CDR2: SQVTM and ANQGSEA. V lost 7 bases to trimming and J lost 5 bases, with 21 bases between them. The CDR3 here is CSAVRTIGGDEQYF. CDR3 bases: TGCAGCGCGGTTCGGACCATCGGAGGGGACGAGCAGTACTTC.

This clone was picked up a small number of times. The chain is built from TRBV30 and TRBJ1-5; 9 bases line up with TRBD1. The CDR3 length is 15 residues. The trim removed 3 bases at V and 0 bases at J, leaving 3 bases unmatched. Germline-derived CDR1 and CDR2 are GTSNPN and SVGIG (reference sequence). The DNA for the CDR3 is TGTGCCTGGAGGACAGGGGGTAATAGCAATCAGCCCCAGCATTTT. It translates to CAWRTGGNSNQPQHF.